A single sample gave rise to the 30 T cell receptor beta chains below, sequenced in a study of glioma-infiltrating T cells after dendritic cell vaccination. Libraries were prepared by immunoSEQ multiplex PCR; TCRdb keeps only in-frame clonotypes and omits some of them. This repertoire shows approximately 100,000 clones, around 81% found once; its top ten account for 9.5% to 15%. Material: blood, obtained before dendritic cell vaccination. The receptors come from a human donor with glioblastoma.

The chain has TRBV30 and TRBJ2-4; weak D call: TRBD1 (5 bases). The CDR3 spans 12 residues. Germline V gene sequence: CDR1 GTSNPN, CDR2 SVGIG (reference sequence). Trimming took off 1 base at V and 10 bases at J, with 11 bases between the two ends. The CDR3 sequence: CAWSATVTIQYF. The DNA of the CDR3 is TGTGCCTGGAGTGCGACAGTGACTATTCAGTACTTC.

This clone was recorded only once. J is TRBJ2-5 and V is TRBV30, with 12 bases that match TRBD1. V gave up 4 bases and J gave up 5 bases; unmatched junction bases: 11. Per the germline V gene, CDR1 is GTSNPN and CDR2 is SVGIG (reference sequence). This CDR3 has 16 residues. The CDR3, as DNA: TGTGCCTGGACTAAGTGGGACAGGGGGCTTTTGGAGACCCAGTACTTC. Translation: CAWTKWDRGLLETQYF.

The chain recombines TRBV10-2 with TRBJ1-2; the D is unclear. The CDR3 is 17 amino acids. CDR1 is WSHSY and CDR2 is SAAADI in the germline V gene. Trimming took 0 bases from V and 4 from J, leaving 18 bases between them. The chain's CDR3 is CASSESEDGRSGYGYTF. The CDR3 bases are TGCGCCAGCAGTGAGTCGGAGGACGGACGTTCTGGCTATGGCTACACCTTC.

V is TRBV7-2 and J is TRBJ2-3, with 11 nucleotides matching TRBD2. V dropped 4 bases and J dropped 5; count of bases not matched to a gene: 5. There are 15 residues in the CDR3. The V gene's germline CDR1 is SGHTA and CDR2 FQGNSA. The CDR3 DNA is TGTGCCAGCAGCTCTAGCGGGGGGCGGATAGATACGCAGTATTTT. Translating gives CASSSSGGRIDTQYF.

V and J are TRBV4-2 and TRBJ2-7; no firm D call. The CDR3 runs 13 residues. Germline V gene sequence: CDR1 LGHNA, CDR2 YNFKEQ. Trimming took off 0 bases at V and 4 bases at J, with 7 bases between the two ends. CDR3 bases: TGTGCCAGCAGCCAAGATCCTGTTTACGAGCAGTACTTC. This gives the protein CASSQDPVYEQYF.

V gene TRBV28 combines with J gene TRBJ2-7; D may be TRBD1 (5 bases). This CDR3 spans 14 amino acids. Looked up from germline, CDR1 is MDHEN and CDR2 is SYDVKM. Between the trimmed V and J ends, which lost 1 base and 1 base, there was a span of 8 bases. In nucleotides, the CDR3 is TGTGCCAGCAGTTTATACAGGTCGTCCTACGAGCAGTACTTC. It yields the protein CASSLYRSSYEQYF.

A few counts support this clone. V gene TRBV7-8 combines with J gene TRBJ2-5, with 7 nucleotides matching TRBD1. The DNA end is more similar to TRBJ2-7, so the J call may be wrong. Germline lookup yields CDR1 SGHVS and CDR2 FQNEAQ. The CDR3 is 15 residues long. The CDR3 nucleotides are TGTGCCAGCAGAGCCAGACAGGGATCGGTCTACGAGCAGTACTTC. Its translation is CASRARQGSVYEQYF.

The chain has TRBV6-6 and TRBJ1-3; 8 nucleotides agree with TRBD1. This CDR3 has 15 amino acids. The V segment lost 2 bases and the J segment 4 bases; nucleotides outside the gene matches: 4. Germline V gives CDR1 MNHNY, CDR2 SVGAGI (reference sequence). The CDR3 sequence: CASSYQTGAGNTIYF. The CDR3 DNA is TGTGCCAGCAGTTACCAGACAGGGGCCGGAAACACCATATATTTT.

This chain uses TRBV4-3 with TRBJ1-2, with D unclear. The CDR3 totals 16 residues. Trimming cost V 0 bases and J 1 base, with 12 bases left between them. Germline V lookup: CDR1 LGHNA, CDR2 YSLEER. Written as DNA, the CDR3 is TGCGCCAGCAGCCAAGATGGTGGAGGGATTAACTATGGCTACACCTTC. Amino acids: CASSQDGGGINYGYTF.

This clone was recorded only once. The chain has TRBV11-2 and TRBJ2-5; 7 bases are shared with TRBD1. The CDR3 has 16 amino acids. Germline assignment: CDR1 SGHAT and CDR2 FQNNGV. Trimming at V came to 6 bases and at J to 5 bases, leaving 15 bases not matched to a gene. The CDR3 bases are TGTGCCAGCAGTTTTAGAGGGGCAGGGGGTATCGAGACCCAGTACTTC. This codes for CASSFRGAGGIETQYF.

The gene calls are TRBV7-2 and TRBJ1-1; a weak D match, TRBD1 (6 bases). The CDR3 is made up of 15 amino acids. From germline, CDR1 is SGHTA and CDR2 FQGNSA. V lost 5 bases, J lost 1 base, and 14 bases lay in between. The chain's CDR3 is CASSAQEGENTEAFF. Written as DNA, the CDR3 is TGTGCCAGCAGCGCCCAAGAGGGGGAGAACACTGAAGCTTTCTTT.

This rearrangement joins TRBV25-1 to TRBJ1-2; TRBD1 is a possible D gene (6 bases). The V gene's germline CDR1 is MGHDK and CDR2 SYGVNS. This CDR3 spans 17 amino acids. With 4 bases removed from V and 1 base from J, the gap between germline ends came to 19 bases. The CDR3 nucleotides read TGTGCCAGCAGTGGCGGGGGGGCAGAAGATTTTAACTATGGCTACACCTTC. Translation: CASSGGGAEDFNYGYTF.

The V and J genes are TRBV7-9 and TRBJ1-4; possible D gene TRBD1, 5 bases. Germline V lookup: CDR1 SEHNR, CDR2 FQNEAQ (reference sequence). The CDR3 is 15 residues long. V lost 2 bases, J lost 6 bases, and 13 bases lay in between. CDR3 DNA sequence: TGTGCCAGCAGCTTAAGGTCAGGGAGGGATGAAAAACTGTTTTTT. The encoded protein is CASSLRSGRDEKLFF. The complete variable domain, with remaining parts taken from reference TRBV7-9 and TRBJ1-4, reads DTGVSQNPRHKITKRGQNVTFRCDPISEHNRLYWYRQTLGQGPEFLTYFQNEAQLEKSRLLSDRFSAERPKGSFSTLEIQRTEQGDSAMYLCASSLRSGRDEKLFFGSGTQLSVL.

On this clone: One end of the junction fails to match germline, which may point to a read error. The chain is built from TRBV7-7 and TRBJ2-1, with 8 bases fitting TRBD2. Germline values: CDR1 SSHAT, CDR2 FNYEAQ (reference sequence). This CDR3 is 14 amino acids long. CDR3 region: CASSPVGRGDEQFF. In DNA form, the CDR3 reads TGTGCTAGCAGCCCCGTGGGGCGGGGGGATGAGCAGTTCTTC. The variable domain in full, completed from reference TRBV7-7 and TRBJ2-1, reads GAGVSQSPRYKVTKRGQDVTLRCDPISSHATLYWYQQALGQGPEFLTYFNYEAQPDKSGLPSDRFSAERPEGSISTLTIQRTEQRDSAMYRCASSPVGRGDEQFFGPGTRLTVL.

This chain connects TRBV5-1 to TRBJ1-6; the match to TRBD1 covers 10 bases. The germline CDR1 and CDR2 sequences are SGHRS and YFSETQ. V lost 1 base to trimming and J lost 9 bases; unmatched junction nucleotides: 7. This CDR3 spans 16 amino acids. The CDR3 bases are TGCGCCAGCAGCTTGTCGGGACAGGGGAGAGGTTCACCCCTCCACTTT. It codes for CASSLSGQGRGSPLHF.

The chain couples TRBV29-1 to TRBJ1-2; D is ambiguous. Per germline, CDR1 SQVTM and CDR2 ANQGSEA. Trimming took off 5 bases at V and 3 bases at J, with 13 bases between the two ends. The CDR3 has 13 residues. The CDR3: CSVRTVNHYGYTF. As DNA, the CDR3 is TGCAGCGTTCGAACAGTCAACCACTATGGCTACACCTTC.

The sample holds a few counts of this clone. The rearrangement joins TRBV6-5 to TRBJ2-1, with D perhaps matching TRBD1 (5 bases). Trimming pared 5 bases from V and 9 bases from J, leaving 11 bases between. The CDR3 totals 12 residues. CDR1 is MNHEY and CDR2 is SVGAGI in the germline V gene. For the CDR3, the DNA is TGTGCCAGCAGTCCGCCAGGGTCTGAGCAGTTCTTC. It encodes CASSPPGSEQFF.

V gene TRBV5-4 combines with J gene TRBJ2-3, with D hard to call. The CDR3 extends over 16 amino acids. The V end was cut by 3 bases, the J end by 0 bases, with 14 bases between. Per germline, CDR1 SGHNT and CDR2 YYREEE (reference sequence). CDR3 bases: TGTGCCAGCAGCTCCCCTGGTGGCAGAAGCACAGATACGCAGTATTTT. Translating gives CASSSPGGRSTDTQYF.

The sample holds one count of this clone. This sequence joins TRBV7-9 and TRBJ1-3; D gene unclear. Germline CDR1 is SEHNR and CDR2 is FQNEAQ (reference sequence). This CDR3 contains 16 residues. Trimming pared 5 bases from V and 0 bases from J, leaving 14 bases between. CDR3 loop: CASSAQVIISGNTIYF. The CDR3 DNA reads TGTGCCAGCAGCGCCCAGGTTATCATCTCTGGAAACACCATATATTTT. The full variable domain, rest sourced from reference TRBV7-9 and TRBJ1-3, is DTGVSQNPRHKITKRGQNVTFRCDPISEHNRLYWYRQTLGQGPEFLTYFQNEAQLEKSRLLSDRFSAERPKGSFSTLEIQRTEQGDSAMYLCASSAQVIISGNTIYFGEGSWLTVV.

Remarks on this clone: Sequence at one end of the junction differs from germline and may be a read error. This rearrangement joins TRBV7-7 to TRBJ2-2, with 7 nucleotides matching TRBD2. CDR3 length: 15 amino acids. The germline V gene has CDR1 SSHAT and CDR2 FNYEAQ (reference sequence). CDR3 in amino acids: CASSYNFRGSGELFF. The CDR3 region has the DNA TGTGCTAGCAGCTACAACTTCCGCGGGAGCGGGGAGCTGTTTTTT.

The J gene is TRBJ2-7, the V gene TRBV30; 8 nucleotides align to TRBD2. V lost 5 bases, J lost 6 bases, and 12 bases stayed unmatched. This CDR3 has 14 amino acids. The germline CDR1 and CDR2 sequences are GTSNPN and SVGIG (reference sequence). CDR3 sequence: CAWGTSREDLEQYF. CDR3 in DNA: TGTGCCTGGGGTACCTCGCGGGAGGACCTCGAGCAGTACTTC.

J is TRBJ2-5 and V is TRBV2; weak D call: TRBD2 (6 bases). V was cut by 8 bases and J by 5 bases, with 12 bases left in between. Germline V gene sequence: CDR1 SNHLY, CDR2 FYNNEI. This CDR3 spans 12 amino acids. The CDR3 reads CASLGRGETQYF. CDR3 bases: TGTGCCAGCTTGGGCCGGGGGGAGACCCAGTACTTC.

V and J are TRBV6-5 and TRBJ1-2; a weak D match, TRBD1 (6 bases). The CDR3 is 12 amino acids. Germline values: CDR1 MNHEY, CDR2 SVGAGI. The germline V and J ends were trimmed by 10 bases and 7 bases, with 16 bases remaining between them. The CDR3 region has the DNA TGTGCCACCTATGGCTTAGGGGGTGGCTACACCTTC. Its protein product is CATYGLGGGYTF.

This clone was counted a few times. The V and J genes are TRBV7-9 and TRBJ1-1, with D possibly being TRBD1 (6 bases). CDR1 SEHNR and CDR2 FQNEAQ come from the germline V gene (reference sequence). The CDR3 length is 14 residues. The V and J ends lost 3 bases and 4 bases respectively, with 12 bases between them. The CDR3 region has the DNA TGTGCCAGCAGCTTTTCAGGGGACGGCACTGAAGCTTTCTTT. It yields the protein CASSFSGDGTEAFF.

The rearrangement uses TRBV4-3 and TRBJ2-3, with TRBD2 matching over 9 bases. There are 17 residues in the CDR3. Germline trimming cut 4 bases from V and 4 bases from J; bases unmatched to any gene: 12. Germline V gene data show CDR1 as LGHNA and CDR2 as YSLEER. The DNA of the CDR3 is TGCGCCAGCAGCCCCCTGGGAGGTAGCGGGGGCCCAGATACGCAGTATTTT. As protein: CASSPLGGSGGPDTQYF.

This chain connects TRBV5-1 to TRBJ2-2; no clear D. This CDR3 has 16 residues. Looked up from germline, CDR1 is SGHRS and CDR2 is YFSETQ. The germline V and J ends were trimmed by 4 bases and 0 bases, with 13 bases remaining between them. CDR3 nucleotide sequence: TGCGCCAGCAGCCCTCGTGAGTACGCGAACACCGGGGAGCTGTTTTTT. This codes for CASSPREYANTGELFF.

At least ten counts were recorded for this clone. The chain's CDR3 is CASRRTGENSPLHF. The CDR3 nucleotides are TGTGCCAGCAGGAGGACAGGGGAAAATTCACCCCTCCACTTT. The chain uses TRBV2 and TRBJ1-6, with 9 bases aligning to TRBD1. CDR1 is SNHLY and CDR2 is FYNNEI in the germline V gene. The V gene end was trimmed by 6 bases and the J gene end by 7 bases; junction bases not matched to a gene: 4. This CDR3 comprises 14 residues.

This sequence joins TRBV9 and TRBJ2-2; unclear D gene. Trimming pared 0 bases from V and 1 base from J, leaving 13 bases between. CDR1 and CDR2 from the germline V gene are SGDLS and YYNGEE. The CDR3 is 17 amino acids. DNA for the CDR3: TGTGCCAGCAGCGTAGTTTCCAGCGTGGAGAACACCGGGGAGCTGTTTTTT. This translates into CASSVVSSVENTGELFF. The variable domain in full, completed from reference TRBV9 and TRBJ2-2, reads DSGVTQTPKHLITATGQRVTLRCSPRSGDLSVYWYQQSLDQGLQFLIQYYNGEERAKGNILERFSAQQFPDLHSELNLSSLELGDSALYFCASSVVSSVENTGELFFGEGSRLTVL.

The sample holds a few counts of this clone. This chain joins TRBV27 and TRBJ2-3, with a possible D match to TRBD2 (7 bases). Germline assignment: CDR1 MNHEY and CDR2 SMNVEV (reference sequence). There are 13 residues in the CDR3. Trimming cost V 8 bases and J 5 bases, with 14 bases left between them. CDR3 in DNA: TGTGCCAGCTTTGGGGGGGCCCAAGATACGCAGTATTTT. Its protein is CASFGGAQDTQYF.

The V call is TRBV10-3, the J call TRBJ2-3, with 9 bases lining up with TRBD2. CDR3 length equals 15 residues. The germline V gene encodes CDR1 ENHRY and CDR2 SYGVKD. The ends lost 7 bases at V and 3 bases at J; junction bases unmatched: 8. The CDR3 protein is CAIKASGDGTDTQYF. CDR3 nucleotide sequence: TGTGCCATCAAAGCTAGCGGGGATGGGACAGATACGCAGTATTTT.